This T cell receptor beta chain was obtained from a study of pediatric ulcerative colitis. Study-level information: Disease was pancolitis in roughly 7 and left-sided in two, histology-confirmed.

This CDR3 region has 16 residues. From germline, CDR1 is SGHAT and CDR2 FQNNGV. Deletions cut 1 base from V and 2 bases from J, with 14 bases between. Ulcerative colitis patients received no immunosuppressive medication before the diagnostic colonoscopy. As to this clone: Its antigen is unidentified.

Regarding the study as a whole: Two rectal CDR3 clonotypes occurred in all ulcerative colitis patients.

Sequenced by immunoSEQ multiplex PCR; TCRdb stores in-frame clones only, minus some. The profile shows about 36,000 clones, approximately 82% of them singletons. The source is a girl aged 10 to 17 with moderate ulcerative colitis. The sample was blood. The genes are TRBV11-2 and TRBJ2-5; D gene ambiguous. CDR3 nucleotide sequence: TGTGCCAGCAGCTTAGTTGGGTGGGCAGGACAAGAGACCCAGTACTTC. It translates to CASSLVGWAGQETQYF.